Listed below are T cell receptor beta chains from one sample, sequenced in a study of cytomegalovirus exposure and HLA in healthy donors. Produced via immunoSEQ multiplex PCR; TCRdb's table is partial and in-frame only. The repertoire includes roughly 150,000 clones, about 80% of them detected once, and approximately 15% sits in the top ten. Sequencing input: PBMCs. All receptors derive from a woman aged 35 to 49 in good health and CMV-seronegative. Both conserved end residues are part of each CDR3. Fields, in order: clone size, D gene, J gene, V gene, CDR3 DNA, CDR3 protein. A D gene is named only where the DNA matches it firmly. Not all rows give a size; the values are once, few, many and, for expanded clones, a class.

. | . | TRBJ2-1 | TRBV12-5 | TGTGCTAGTGTTCCCCCTGGCGGGGGCCGATATGAGCAGTTCTTC | CASVPPGGGRYEQFF
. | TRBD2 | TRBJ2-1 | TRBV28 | TGTGCCAGCAGTTTAAGGGGACTAGCGGACTACAATGAGCAGTTCTTC | CASSLRGLADYNEQFF
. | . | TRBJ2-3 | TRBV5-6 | TGTGCCAGCAGCTTCGGGAGTCTTTCCGATACGCAGTATTTT | CASSFGSLSDTQYF
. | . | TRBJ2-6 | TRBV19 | TGTGCCAGTAGAGGGACTGGGGCCAACGGCCTGACTTTC | CASRGTGANGLTF
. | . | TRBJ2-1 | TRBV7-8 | TGTGCCAGCAGCCCCAGAACTGAGCAGTTCTTC | CASSPRTEQFF
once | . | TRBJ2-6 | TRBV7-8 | TGTGCCAGCAGCTTACTCCCCTCTGGGGCCAACGTCCTGACTTTC | CASSLLPSGANVLTF
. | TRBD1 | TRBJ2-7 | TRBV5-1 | TGCGCCAGCAGCCCCGGACAGGGGCCGGACGAGCAGTACTTC | CASSPGQGPDEQYF
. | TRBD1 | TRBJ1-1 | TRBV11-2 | TGTGCCAGCAGCTGGTGGGACAGAAACACTGAAGCTTTCTTT | CASSWWDRNTEAFF
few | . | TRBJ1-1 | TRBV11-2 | TGTGCCAGCAGCCACAATAGACTGTTTACTGAAGCTTTCTTT | CASSHNRLFTEAFF
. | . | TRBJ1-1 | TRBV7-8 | TGTGCCAGCAGCCGCTCTGATCCGGACACTGAAGCTTTCTTT | CASSRSDPDTEAFF
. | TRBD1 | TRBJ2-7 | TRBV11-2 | TGTGCCAGCAGCTTAGTTGGGACAGGGGGCTACGAGCAGTACTTC | CASSLVGTGGYEQYF
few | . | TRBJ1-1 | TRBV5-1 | TGCGCCAGCAGCATGGACAGGAACACTGAAGCTTTCTTT | CASSMDRNTEAFF
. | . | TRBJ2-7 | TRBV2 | TGTGCCAGCAGTCCACGGGACATCCTCTCCTACGAGCAGTACTTC | CASSPRDILSYEQYF
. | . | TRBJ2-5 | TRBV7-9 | TGTGCCAGCGCGGCTATGCAAGAGACCCAGTACTTC | CASAAMQETQYF
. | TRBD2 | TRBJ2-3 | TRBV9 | TGTGCCAGCAGCGTAGGGAGCGGGGGGGTTGGAGATACGCAGTATTTT | CASSVGSGGVGDTQYF
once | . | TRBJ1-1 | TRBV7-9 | TGTGCCAGCAGCGCCGCCAAGGGGAAAAGGACTGAAGCTTTCTTT | CASSAAKGKRTEAFF
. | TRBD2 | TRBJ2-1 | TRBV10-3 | TGTGCCATCACCCCCTGGGGGGGAAATGAGCAGTTCTTC | CAITPWGGNEQFF